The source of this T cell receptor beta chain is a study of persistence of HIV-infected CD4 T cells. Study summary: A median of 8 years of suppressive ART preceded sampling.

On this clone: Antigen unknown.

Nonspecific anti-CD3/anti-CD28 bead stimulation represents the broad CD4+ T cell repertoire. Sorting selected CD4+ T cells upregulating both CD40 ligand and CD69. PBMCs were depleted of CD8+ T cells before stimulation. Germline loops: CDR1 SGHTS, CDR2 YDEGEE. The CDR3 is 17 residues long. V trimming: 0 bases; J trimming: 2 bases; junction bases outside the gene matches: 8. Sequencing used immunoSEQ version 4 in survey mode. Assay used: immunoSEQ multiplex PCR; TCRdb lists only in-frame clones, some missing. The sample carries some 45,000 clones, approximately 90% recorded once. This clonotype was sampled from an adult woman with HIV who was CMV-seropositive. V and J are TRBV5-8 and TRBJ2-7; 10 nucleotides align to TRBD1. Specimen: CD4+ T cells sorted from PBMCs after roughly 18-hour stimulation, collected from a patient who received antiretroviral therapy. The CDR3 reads CASSLDFGTGEAYEQYF. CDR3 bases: TGTGCCAGCAGCTTGGATTTTGGGACAGGGGAGGCCTACGAGCAGTACTTC.